A selection of T cell receptor beta chains follows, all from one sample in a study of shared clonotypes between healthy human individuals. The assay was immunoSEQ multiplex PCR, and TCRdb's table has in-frame clones only and misses some. The sample carries around 600,000 clones, 85% to 95% recorded once. Sample: naive CD8+ T cells sorted from blood. The receptors derive from a woman younger than 45 in good health. Each CDR3 is given without its conserved first and last residue. Each record gives: J gene, CDR3 length, V gene, CDR3 protein.

J gene: TRBJ1-1
CDR3 length: 14
V gene: TRBV11-2
CDR3 protein: ASSLGAGGMNTEAF

J gene: TRBJ2-7
CDR3 length: 15
V gene: TRBV18
CDR3 protein: ASSPPVGAGESDEQY

J gene: TRBJ1-3
CDR3 length: 14
V gene: TRBV11-2
CDR3 protein: ASSQKGVASGNTIY

J gene: TRBJ2-7
CDR3 length: 11
V gene: TRBV28
CDR3 protein: ASTGTSGYEQY

J gene: TRBJ2-7
CDR3 length: 10
V gene: TRBV6-1
CDR3 protein: ASSGDNYEQY

J gene: TRBJ2-7
CDR3 length: 11
V gene: TRBV27
CDR3 protein: ASNLIGPGKQY

J gene: TRBJ2-1
CDR3 length: 12
V gene: TRBV5-4
CDR3 protein: ASSKGLADNEQF

J gene: TRBJ2-5
CDR3 length: 15
V gene: TRBV4-1
CDR3 protein: ASSQGWTSGTQETQY

J gene: TRBJ1-5
CDR3 length: 11
V gene: TRBV28
CDR3 protein: ASSSQGAQPQH

J gene: TRBJ2-6
CDR3 length: 14
V gene: TRBV2
CDR3 protein: ASSGQARSGANVLT

J gene: TRBJ2-7
CDR3 length: 13
V gene: TRBV27
CDR3 protein: ASSLRYPSTSEQY

J gene: .
CDR3 length: 10
V gene: TRBV29-1
CDR3 protein: SVEVVRYEQY

J gene: TRBJ2-2
CDR3 length: 13
V gene: TRBV10-1
CDR3 protein: ASTRDRDNTGELF

J gene: TRBJ1-1
CDR3 length: 12
V gene: TRBV30
CDR3 protein: AWSKGDRDAEAF

J gene: TRBJ2-2
CDR3 length: 10
V gene: TRBV5-4
CDR3 protein: ASSSYTGELF

J gene: TRBJ2-1
CDR3 length: 9
V gene: TRBV7-9
CDR3 protein: ASSVGSSTF

J gene: .
CDR3 length: 10
V gene: TRBV7-9
CDR3 protein: ASSFGAYEQY

J gene: TRBJ2-5
CDR3 length: 12
V gene: TRBV14
CDR3 protein: ASSPMAIQETQY

J gene: TRBJ1-1
CDR3 length: 11
V gene: TRBV19
CDR3 protein: ATGWGRNTEAF

J gene: TRBJ2-1
CDR3 length: 13
V gene: TRBV27
CDR3 protein: ASSPRDPAYNEQF

J gene: TRBJ1-2
CDR3 length: 12
V gene: TRBV5-4
CDR3 protein: ASSGGQPEEGYT

J gene: TRBJ2-7
CDR3 length: 15
V gene: TRBV11-2
CDR3 protein: ASTLGLAGGFPYEQY

J gene: TRBJ2-2
CDR3 length: 15
V gene: TRBV14
CDR3 protein: ASSQGSGGRSTGELF

J gene: TRBJ2-1
CDR3 length: 12
V gene: TRBV27
CDR3 protein: ASRSLSGVDEQF

J gene: TRBJ2-3
CDR3 length: 11
V gene: TRBV25-1
CDR3 protein: ASSELRTDTQY

J gene: TRBJ1-1
CDR3 length: 13
V gene: TRBV28
CDR3 protein: ASSSPRAVGTEAF

J gene: TRBJ2-7
CDR3 length: 13
V gene: TRBV7-9
CDR3 protein: ASSLMAAGVHEQY

J gene: TRBJ2-7
CDR3 length: 13
V gene: TRBV28
CDR3 protein: ASSPGTGFSYEQY

J gene: TRBJ2-2
CDR3 length: 11
V gene: TRBV6-1
CDR3 protein: ASSPLRAGELF

J gene: TRBJ2-7
CDR3 length: 13
V gene: TRBV2
CDR3 protein: ASRATSGSFDEQY

J gene: TRBJ2-7
CDR3 length: 15
V gene: TRBV5-1
CDR3 protein: ASSPGGRGIFGDEQY

J gene: TRBJ2-7
CDR3 length: 12
V gene: TRBV5-1
CDR3 protein: ASSLWAPDYEQY

J gene: TRBJ2-7
CDR3 length: 13
V gene: TRBV7-9
CDR3 protein: ASSLGAGGLHEQY

J gene: TRBJ2-7
CDR3 length: 10
V gene: TRBV28
CDR3 protein: ATQTGYYEQY

J gene: TRBJ2-7
CDR3 length: 14
V gene: TRBV28
CDR3 protein: ASSRRFSGYRDEQY

J gene: TRBJ2-2
CDR3 length: 14
V gene: TRBV4-1
CDR3 protein: ASSQLAGGISGELF

J gene: TRBJ2-2
CDR3 length: 14
V gene: TRBV10-3
CDR3 protein: AIGGLAGSNTGELF

J gene: TRBJ1-5
CDR3 length: 14
V gene: TRBV4-1
CDR3 protein: ASSQLYPGGNQPQH

J gene: TRBJ2-7
CDR3 length: 10
V gene: TRBV2
CDR3 protein: ASTGGRRGEY

J gene: TRBJ2-1
CDR3 length: 13
V gene: TRBV7-8
CDR3 protein: ASSLEGLAGEEQF

J gene: .
CDR3 length: 15
V gene: TRBV5-1
CDR3 protein: ASSSLDSFLPYYEQY

J gene: TRBJ2-3
CDR3 length: 13
V gene: TRBV1
CDR3 protein: TSSHREGRVDTQY